Following are 24 T cell receptor beta chains from one sample sequenced in a study of T cells after yellow fever vaccination. TCRdb processed the 5' RACE reads anew with MiXCR; each CDR3 protein has one entry. The sample has some 160,000 distinct CDR3 sequences; about a tenth are singletons. The specimen was CD8+ T cells sorted from PBMCs, collected 45 days after the yellow fever booster vaccination. All receptors come from a young man who received the YFV17D yellow fever vaccine.

V usage is TRBV6-5 and J usage is TRBJ1-2; D remains unclear. CDR3 size: 14 residues. Germline V CDR1 and CDR2: MNHEY, SVGAGI. Trimming removed 0 bases from V and 3 bases from J, with 8 bases in between. In DNA form, the CDR3 reads TGTGCCAGCAGTTACTCATCAGGTCACTATGGCTACACCTTC. This sequence encodes CASSYSSGHYGYTF.

This clonotype has a count of ten or more. V usage is TRBV15 and J usage is TRBJ2-3; D call uncertain. Germline values: CDR1 LNHNV, CDR2 YYDKDF (reference sequence). V lost 0 bases, J lost 0 bases, and 4 bases lay in between. The CDR3 runs 14 residues. The DNA of the CDR3 is TGTGCCACCAGCAGAGAAACTAGCACAGATACGCAGTATTTT. Translating it yields CATSRETSTDTQYF.

This clonotype was counted ten times or more. V is TRBV5-1 and J is TRBJ2-3, with 13 bases fitting TRBD2. V shed 4 bases and J 1 base; nucleotides not matched to a gene: 3. The CDR3 totals 16 residues. The germline CDR1 and CDR2 sequences are SGHRS and YFSETQ. The CDR3 bases are TGCGCCAGCAGCCCCGGACTAGCGGGGGGCACAGATACGCAGTATTTT. Translating it yields CASSPGLAGGTDTQYF.

This clonotype was seen repeatedly, ten times or more. V is TRBV12-3 or TRBV12-4 and J is TRBJ2-3; tentative D call: TRBD2 (5 bases). The germline V and J ends were trimmed by 1 base and 4 bases, with 15 bases remaining between them. This CDR3 is 16 amino acids long. This CDR3 is CASSLGYEGGSDTQYF. In nucleotides, the CDR3 is TGTGCCAGCAGTTTAGGATATGAAGGAGGATCAGATACGCAGTATTTT.

The V and J genes are TRBV20-1 and TRBJ1-1; D is uncertain. Per the germline V gene, CDR1 is DFQATT and CDR2 is SNEGSKA (reference sequence). The V and J ends lost 4 bases and 0 bases respectively, with 12 bases between them. This CDR3 comprises 14 residues. This CDR3 reads CSAKSTRVNTEAFF. The CDR3 DNA follows: TGCAGTGCTAAGTCAACGAGGGTGAACACTGAAGCTTTCTTT.

This clonotype has just a few counts. The V and J genes are TRBV12-3 or TRBV12-4 and TRBJ2-1; D is uncertain. The CDR3 is 16 residues long. V was shortened by 3 bases and J by 5 bases, with 17 bases between the two germline ends. The CDR3 is CASSFGLPTLNNEQFF. The DNA for the CDR3 is TGTGCCAGCAGTTTCGGGCTCCCGACCTTGAACAATGAGCAGTTCTTC.

The sample holds many counts of this clonotype. The V and J genes are TRBV6-2 or TRBV6-3 and TRBJ2-7, with D uncertain. Trimming pared 6 bases from V and 0 bases from J, leaving 12 bases between. The germline V gene has CDR1 MNHEY and CDR2 SVGEGT. The CDR3 runs 14 residues. The CDR3 sequence: CASSSQQSSYEQYV. CDR3 bases: TGTGCCAGCAGCTCCCAACAGTCCTCCTACGAGCAGTACGTC.

This chain links TRBV12-3 or TRBV12-4 with TRBJ1-1, with 9 bases matching TRBD1. Unmatched junction bases numbered 6, after V lost 4 bases and J lost 3 bases. The CDR3 covers 15 residues. CDR3 amino acids: CASSYRQGGYTEAFF. The CDR3 DNA is TGTGCCAGCAGTTACCGACAGGGGGGTTACACTGAAGCTTTCTTT.

The rearrangement links TRBV27 to TRBJ2-7; a weak D match, TRBD1 (6 bases). Trimming shortened V by 2 bases and J by 3 bases, and 11 bases separated the two germline ends. Germline lookup yields CDR1 MNHEY and CDR2 SMNVEV (reference sequence). The CDR3 sequence is 14 residues long. DNA of the CDR3: TGTGCCAGCAGTTTAGGCCAGGGGTACTACGAGCAGTACTTC. Translation gives CASSLGQGYYEQYF.

This clonotype was counted at least ten times. The rearrangement joins TRBV28 to TRBJ2-1; 7 nucleotides line up with TRBD1. In germline, CDR1 is MDHEN, CDR2 SYDVKM. V lost 0 bases to trimming and J lost 0 bases; unmatched junction nucleotides: 2. The CDR3 runs 16 residues. The CDR3 loop is CASSLWTGSSYNEQFF. The CDR3 bases are TGTGCCAGCAGTTTATGGACAGGGAGCTCCTACAATGAGCAGTTCTTC.

This clonotype showed up many times. The gene calls are TRBV12-3 or TRBV12-4 and TRBJ2-7, with a possible D match to TRBD1 (6 bases). V gave up 5 bases and J gave up 1 base, with 12 bases separating them. The CDR3 sequence is 14 residues long. The DNA of the CDR3 is TGTGCCAGCAGTGCCCGGGACACATCCTACGAGCAGTACTTC. Translation gives CASSARDTSYEQYF.

The rearrangement joins TRBV20-1 to TRBJ1-2, with D perhaps TRBD1 (5 bases). Per the germline V gene, CDR1 is DFQATT and CDR2 is SNEGSKA (reference sequence). The CDR3 sequence is 13 residues long. The ends were cut back, 0 bases at V and 5 bases at J, with 10 bases in the middle. The CDR3 DNA sequence: TGCAGTGCTAGAGATGCAGGGCAGTATGGCTACACCTTC. Amino acid sequence: CSARDAGQYGYTF.

This clonotype was observed a handful of times. The chain combines TRBV29-1 with TRBJ2-4; possibly TRBD1 for D (9 bases). This CDR3 is 15 amino acids long. Germline-derived CDR1 and CDR2 are SQVTM and ANQGSEA. With 3 bases removed from V and 8 bases from J, the gap between germline ends came to 20 bases. CDR3 in amino acids: CSVEAGGQGEDIQYF. The CDR3 nucleotides are TGCAGCGTTGAGGCGGGGGGACAGGGAGAGGACATTCAGTACTTC. The full variable domain, rest sourced from reference TRBV29-1 and TRBJ2-4, is SAVISQKPSRDICQRGTSLTIQCQVDSQVTMMFWYRQQPGQSLTLIATANQGSEATYESGFVIDKFPISRPNLTFSTLTVSNMSPEDSSIYLCSVEAGGQGEDIQYFGAGTRLSVL.

This clonotype has ten or more counts. The chain employs TRBV29-1 and TRBJ2-2, with 8 bases lining up with TRBD1. Per germline, CDR1 SQVTM and CDR2 ANQGSEA. Unmatched junction bases numbered 4, after V lost 4 bases and J lost 0 bases. The CDR3 has 15 residues. The CDR3 nucleotides read TGCAGCGTTGTCGGGACAGGATCGAACACCGGGGAGCTGTTTTTT. It translates to CSVVGTGSNTGELFF.

This clonotype was observed a handful of times. The V call is TRBV10-3, the J call TRBJ2-7, with 8 nucleotides matching TRBD1. The junction had 4 bases not matched to a gene; V was cut back by 3 bases and J by 3 bases. CDR1 is ENHRY and CDR2 is SYGVKD in the germline V gene. The CDR3 is 14 amino acids. The CDR3 DNA reads as TGTGCCATCAGTGACTCTGGACAGGGCTACGAGCAGTACTTC. Its protein is CAISDSGQGYEQYF.

This clonotype is classed as medium-sized. The J gene is TRBJ2-1, the V gene TRBV4-2, with 12 bases lining up with TRBD2. CDR3 length equals 15 residues. CDR1 and CDR2 from the germline V gene are LGHNA and YNFKEQ. With 1 base clipped from V and 6 bases from J, the junction kept 1 base outside the gene matches. This CDR3 is CASSQASGGANEQFF. The CDR3 coding sequence is TGTGCCAGCAGCCAAGCTAGCGGGGGGGCCAATGAGCAGTTCTTC.

The rearrangement links TRBV7-9 to TRBJ1-1; D unresolved. The CDR3 spans 8 residues. CDR1 and CDR2 from the germline V gene are SEHNR and FQNEAQ (reference sequence). V was clipped by 8 bases and J by 6 bases, with 1 base between them. The CDR3 DNA is TGTGCCAGCCCTGAAGCTTTCTTT. Encoded protein: CASPEAFF.

This chain uses TRBV5-6 with TRBJ2-1; no firm D call. With 3 bases removed from V and 7 bases from J, the gap between germline ends came to 17 bases. This CDR3 comprises 15 residues. The germline V gene has CDR1 SGHDT and CDR2 YYEEEE. The CDR3 nucleotides read TGTGCCAGCAGCTCGACGTCGTGGGCCTTAAATGAGCAGTTCTTC. This codes for CASSSTSWALNEQFF.

This sequence joins TRBV6-6 and TRBJ1-5; weak D call: TRBD1 (6 bases). Per the germline V gene, CDR1 is MNHNY and CDR2 is SVGAGI (reference sequence). V lost 2 bases and J 7 bases, leaving 12 bases between the germline ends. This CDR3 contains 14 residues. The CDR3 is CASSYTTGHQPQHF. CDR3 coding DNA: TGTGCCAGCAGTTACACCACAGGGCACCAGCCCCAGCATTTT.

This clonotype was seen more than once but under ten times. The chain has TRBV3-1 and TRBJ1-5; weak D call: TRBD1 (5 bases). This CDR3 has 17 residues. Germline values: CDR1 LGHDT, CDR2 YNNKEL (reference sequence). Trimming left V 2 bases short and J 1 base short, with 15 bases between. This CDR3 is CASSQNIPGISNQPQHF. CDR3 nucleotides: TGTGCCAGCAGCCAAAACATTCCAGGGATCAGCAATCAGCCCCAGCATTTT.

The chain recombines TRBV5-1 with TRBJ1-1; no clear D gene. The CDR3 sequence is 13 residues long. Germline lookup yields CDR1 SGHRS and CDR2 YFSETQ. Between the trimmed V and J ends, which lost 0 bases and 1 base, there was a span of 4 bases. In DNA, the CDR3 is TGCGCCAGCAGCTTGGTTAAGAACACTGAAGCTTTCTTT. Translated, it gives CASSLVKNTEAFF.

This clonotype was picked up a small number of times. This chain connects TRBV12-3 or TRBV12-4 to TRBJ1-1; unclear D gene. Trimming removed 4 bases from V and 4 bases from J, with 4 bases in between. There are 11 residues in the CDR3. The CDR3 DNA reads TGTGCCAGCAGTTCCACCACTGAAGCTTTCTTT. Its translation: CASSSTTEAFF.

This clonotype was detected only a few times. The genes are TRBV29-1 and TRBJ2-7; D ambiguous. The CDR3 length is 11 residues. Germline V lookup: CDR1 SQVTM, CDR2 ANQGSEA. V was pared by 5 bases and J by 6 bases, with 11 bases between. In DNA form, the CDR3 reads TGCAGCGTTCCCTGGAAGGGCGAGCAGTACTTC. Translating it yields CSVPWKGEQYF.

There are many counts of this clonotype. This rearrangement joins TRBV4-1 to TRBJ1-2, with no clear D. V was pared by 0 bases and J by 7 bases, with 15 bases between. The CDR3 covers 15 residues. The germline CDR1 and CDR2 sequences are MGHRA and YSYEKL. CDR3 amino acids: CASSQDRGEGRGYTF. CDR3 nucleotide sequence: TGCGCCAGCAGCCAAGATCGCGGGGAAGGTCGTGGCTACACCTTC.